This T cell receptor (beta chain) was obtained from a study of CD8+ T cells in alopecia areata. Broader study findings: When scalp samples are sequenced, resident alphabeta T cells of normal skin are also captured.

RNA extraction and reverse transcription yielded cDNA as sequencing template. Sequencing used immunoSEQ multiplex PCR; TCRdb keeps in-frame clones, though not all of them. The repertoire consists of some 110,000 clones, none detected only once. This CDR3 region has 14 residues. Germline V gives CDR1 NNHDY, CDR2 SYVADS. Trimming removed 3 bases at V and 4 bases at J, with 10 bases between. This clone showed up many times. The antigen is not known. Gene names and germline match the mouse. From the germline J gene comes the end of the CDR3, since the read stops 4 residues before it. V usage is TRBV13-3 and J usage is TRBJ1-4; the D gene is possibly TRBD1 (6 bases). The origin of this receptor is a C3H/HeJ mouse with alopecia areata. For the strain, the MHC haplotype given is H2-k. What was sequenced was lesional skin. The CDR3 loop reads CASSAGQNNERLFF. CDR3 DNA, as far as it was read: TGTGCCAGCAGTGCCGGACAGAACAACGAA. Supplemented by reference TRBV13-3 and TRBJ1-4, the full variable domain reads EAAVTQSPRSKVAVTGGKVTLSCHQTNNHDYMYWYRQDTGHGLRLIHYSYVADSTEKGDIPDGYKASRPSQENFSLILELASLSQTAVYFCASSAGQNNERLFFGHGTKLSVL.